The clone carrying this T cell receptor (beta chain) showed up many times. Its cognate antigen is unknown. The sample is drawn from a study of T cell clonality in common variable immunodeficiency. Control and CVID samples contributed equal amounts of genomic DNA. The protocol was immunoSEQ multiplex PCR, while the TCRdb copy is restricted to in-frame clones and leaves out a portion. The sample shows some 40,000 clones, no singletons; the ten largest hold approximately 4%. Heparinized whole blood, 5 to 8 ml, came from each donor. Whole-study findings and limits: Compared with healthy controls, CVID subjects showed increased TCRbeta clonality, mostly in about a third. The cause of increased CVID clonality remains unclear without subpopulation sequencing.

The source is a person aged 18 to 75 in good health. The sample was peripheral blood mononuclear cells.

CDR3 bases read: TGTGCCAGCAGCTTAGTACTAGCGGGGGCCACACAAGAGACC. Its translation is CASSLVLAGATQET. The CDR3 reads in full as CASSLVLAGATQETQYF. The chain employs TRBV7-8 and TRBJ2-5; 11 bases fit TRBD2. The read terminates 3 residues ahead of where the CDR3 ends, so the germline J gene completes it. This CDR3 has 17 amino acids. The germline V gene encodes CDR1 SGHVS and CDR2 FQNEAQ. V was clipped by 1 base and J by 2 bases; unmatched bases: 6.